The sequence of this T cell receptor beta chain was determined in a study of cytomegalovirus exposure and HLA in healthy donors. Losses at the gene ends were 6 bases for V and 3 bases for J; bases not matched to a gene: 11. The CDR3 covers 15 residues. Germline V gives CDR1 LNHDA, CDR2 SQIVND (reference sequence). Study observations and caveats: Earlier findings revealed that most TCR beta V segments proved productive either about 87% or about 30% of the time. V- and J-gene trimming in TCR beta was tied to a missense DCLRE1C variant by an analysis performed later. CMV serostatus stood as the only immune exposure information on hand. Indistinguishability led to the exclusion of some V segments, TRBV6-2 and TRBV6-3 included.

It was with 60 Vbeta and 13 Jbeta primers that the PCR ran. Data came from immunoSEQ multiplex PCR; TCRdb stores just in-frame clones and leaves some out. The sample holds hundreds of thousands of clones; about 80% are singletons and the top ten take just over 1.4%. Points on this clone: Its antigen remains unidentified.

The chain has TRBV19 and TRBJ2-7; 7 positions agree with TRBD2. This TCR derives from a girl aged 5-17 years in good health and CMV-seronegative. The specimen was PBMCs. The CDR3 region is CASSWGGTPHYEQYF. The CDR3 DNA sequence: TGTGCCAGTAGCTGGGGGGGGACCCCCCACTACGAGCAGTACTTC.